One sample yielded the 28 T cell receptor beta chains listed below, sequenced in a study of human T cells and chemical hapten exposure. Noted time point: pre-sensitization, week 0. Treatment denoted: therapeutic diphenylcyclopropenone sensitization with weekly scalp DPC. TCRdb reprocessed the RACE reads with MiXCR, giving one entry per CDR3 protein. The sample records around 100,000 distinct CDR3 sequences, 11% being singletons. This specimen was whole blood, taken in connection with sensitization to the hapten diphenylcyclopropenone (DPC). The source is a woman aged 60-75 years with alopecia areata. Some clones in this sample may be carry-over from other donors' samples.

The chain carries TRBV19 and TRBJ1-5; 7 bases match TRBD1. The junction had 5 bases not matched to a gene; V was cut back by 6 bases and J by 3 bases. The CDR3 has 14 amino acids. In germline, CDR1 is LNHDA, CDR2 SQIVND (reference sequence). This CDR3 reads CASRRQGYNQPQHF. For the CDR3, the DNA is TGTGCCAGTAGACGACAGGGCTACAATCAGCCCCAGCATTTT. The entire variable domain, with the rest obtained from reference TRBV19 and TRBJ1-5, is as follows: DGGITQSPKYLFRKEGQNVTLSCEQNLNHDAMYWYRQDPGQGLRLIYYSQIVNDFQKGDIAEGYSVSREKKESFPLTVTSAQKNPTAFYLCASRRQGYNQPQHFGDGTRLSIL.

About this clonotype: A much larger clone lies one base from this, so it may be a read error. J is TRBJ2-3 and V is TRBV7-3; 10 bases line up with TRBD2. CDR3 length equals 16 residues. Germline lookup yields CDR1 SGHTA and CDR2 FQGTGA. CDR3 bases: TGTGCCAGCTGCTTAACCGGGACTAGCGGCACAGATACGCAGTATTTT. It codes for CASCLTGTSGTDTQYF.

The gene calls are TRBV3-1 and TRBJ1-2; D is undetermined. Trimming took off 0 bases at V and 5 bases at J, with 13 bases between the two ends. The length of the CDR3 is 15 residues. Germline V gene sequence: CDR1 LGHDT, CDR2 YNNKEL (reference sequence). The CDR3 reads CASSQDPGTLYGYTF. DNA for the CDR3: TGTGCCAGCAGCCAAGATCCGGGCACCCTTTATGGCTACACCTTC.

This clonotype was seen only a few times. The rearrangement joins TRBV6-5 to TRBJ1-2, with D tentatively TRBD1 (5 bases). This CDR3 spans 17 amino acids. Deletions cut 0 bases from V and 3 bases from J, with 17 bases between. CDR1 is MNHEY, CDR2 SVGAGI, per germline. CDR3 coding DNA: TGTGCCAGCAGTTACTCGGTGTGGGGCCTGGGGGACTATGGCTACACCTTC. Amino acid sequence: CASSYSVWGLGDYGYTF.

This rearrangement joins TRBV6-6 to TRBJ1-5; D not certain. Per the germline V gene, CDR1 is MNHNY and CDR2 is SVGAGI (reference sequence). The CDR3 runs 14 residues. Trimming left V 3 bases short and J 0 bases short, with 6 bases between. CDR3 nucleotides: TGTGCCAGCAGTTATACACATAGCAATCAGCCCCAGCATTTT. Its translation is CASSYTHSNQPQHF.

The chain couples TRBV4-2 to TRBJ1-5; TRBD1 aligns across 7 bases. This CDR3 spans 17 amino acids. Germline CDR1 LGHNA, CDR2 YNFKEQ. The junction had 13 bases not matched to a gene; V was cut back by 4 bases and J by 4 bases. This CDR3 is CASSPGQRGWGNQPQHF. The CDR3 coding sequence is TGTGCCAGCAGCCCGGGACAGAGAGGGTGGGGGAATCAGCCCCAGCATTTT.

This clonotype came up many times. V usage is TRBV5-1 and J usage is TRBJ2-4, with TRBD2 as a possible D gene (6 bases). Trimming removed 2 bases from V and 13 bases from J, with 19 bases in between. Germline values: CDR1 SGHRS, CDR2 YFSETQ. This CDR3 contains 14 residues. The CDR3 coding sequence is TGCGCCAGCAGCTTAGGCGGGGCTGGCGCCGACCAGTACTTC. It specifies CASSLGGAGADQYF.

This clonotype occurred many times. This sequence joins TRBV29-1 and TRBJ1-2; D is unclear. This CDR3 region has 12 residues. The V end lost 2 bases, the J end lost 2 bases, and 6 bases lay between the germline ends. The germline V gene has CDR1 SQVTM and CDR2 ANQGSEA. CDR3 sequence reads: CSVEKTNYGYTF. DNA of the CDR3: TGCAGCGTTGAAAAAACCAACTATGGCTACACCTTC.

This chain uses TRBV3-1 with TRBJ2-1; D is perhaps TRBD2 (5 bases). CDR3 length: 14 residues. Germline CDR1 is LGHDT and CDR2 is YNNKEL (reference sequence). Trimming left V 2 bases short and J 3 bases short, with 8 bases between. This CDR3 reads CASSQMGSYNEQFF. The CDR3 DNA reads TGTGCCAGCAGCCAAATGGGGAGCTACAATGAGCAGTTCTTC.

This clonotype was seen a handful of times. The CDR3 region has the DNA TGTGCCAGCAGCCTCGTGAACACGCAGTATTTT. This translates into CASSLVNTQYF. The rearrangement links TRBV2 to TRBJ2-3; D is unclear. Germline CDR1 and CDR2: SNHLY and FYNNEI. This CDR3 comprises 11 residues. Trimming stripped 6 bases from V and 9 bases from J, with 10 bases between.

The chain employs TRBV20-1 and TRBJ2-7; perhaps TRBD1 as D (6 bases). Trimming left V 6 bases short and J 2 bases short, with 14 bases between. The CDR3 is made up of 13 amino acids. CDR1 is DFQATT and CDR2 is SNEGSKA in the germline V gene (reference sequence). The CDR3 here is CSAQTGYTYEQYF. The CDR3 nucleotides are TGCAGTGCACAGACAGGTTATACCTACGAGCAGTACTTC.

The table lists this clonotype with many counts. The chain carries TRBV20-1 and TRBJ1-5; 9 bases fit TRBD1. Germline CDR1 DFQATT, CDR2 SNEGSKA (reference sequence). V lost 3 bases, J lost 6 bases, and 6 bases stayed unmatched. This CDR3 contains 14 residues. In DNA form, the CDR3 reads TGCAGTGCTAGGAGGACAGGGGCCGTTCAGCCCCAGCATTTT. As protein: CSARRTGAVQPQHF.

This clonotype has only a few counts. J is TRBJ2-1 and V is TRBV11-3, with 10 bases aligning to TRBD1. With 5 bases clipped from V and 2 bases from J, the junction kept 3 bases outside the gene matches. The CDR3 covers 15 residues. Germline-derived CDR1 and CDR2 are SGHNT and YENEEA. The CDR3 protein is CASSIGQGAYNEQFF. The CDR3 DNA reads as TGTGCCAGCAGCATCGGACAGGGGGCCTACAATGAGCAGTTCTTC.

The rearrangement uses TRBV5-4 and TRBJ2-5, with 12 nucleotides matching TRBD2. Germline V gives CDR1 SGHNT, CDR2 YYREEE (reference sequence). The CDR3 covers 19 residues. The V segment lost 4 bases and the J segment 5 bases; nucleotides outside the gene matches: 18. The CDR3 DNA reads TGTGCCAGCAGCCCCAACCCTAGCGGGGGGGCTTCTATCGCGGAGACCCAGTACTTC. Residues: CASSPNPSGGASIAETQYF.

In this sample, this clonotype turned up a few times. In DNA form, the CDR3 reads TGCGCCAGCAGCTTGGAGGCGGTTTCTAACTATGGCTACACCTTC. It translates to CASSLEAVSNYGYTF. The rearrangement links TRBV5-1 to TRBJ1-2; unclear D gene. Per the germline V gene, CDR1 is SGHRS and CDR2 is YFSETQ. V was trimmed by 0 bases and J by 0 bases, leaving 9 bases between them. CDR3 length: 15 amino acids.

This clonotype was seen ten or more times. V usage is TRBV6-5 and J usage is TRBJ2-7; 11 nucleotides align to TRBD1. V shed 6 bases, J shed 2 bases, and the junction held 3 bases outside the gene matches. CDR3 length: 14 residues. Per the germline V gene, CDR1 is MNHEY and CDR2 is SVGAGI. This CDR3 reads CASSTGQGAYEQYF. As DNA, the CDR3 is TGTGCCAGCAGCACGGGACAGGGGGCCTACGAGCAGTACTTC.

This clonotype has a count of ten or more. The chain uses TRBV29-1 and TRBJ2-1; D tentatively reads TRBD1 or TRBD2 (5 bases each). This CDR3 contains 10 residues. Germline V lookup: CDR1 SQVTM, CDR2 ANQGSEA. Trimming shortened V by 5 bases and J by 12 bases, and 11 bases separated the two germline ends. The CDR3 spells CSVYRDVQFF. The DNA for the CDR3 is TGCAGCGTTTACCGGGACGTGCAGTTCTTC.

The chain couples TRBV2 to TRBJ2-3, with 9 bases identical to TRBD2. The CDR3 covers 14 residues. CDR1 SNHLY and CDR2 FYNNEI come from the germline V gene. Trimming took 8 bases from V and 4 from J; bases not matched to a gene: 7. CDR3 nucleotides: TGTGCCAGCTCTTCGACTAGCGGCCCAGATACGCAGTATTTT. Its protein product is CASSSTSGPDTQYF.

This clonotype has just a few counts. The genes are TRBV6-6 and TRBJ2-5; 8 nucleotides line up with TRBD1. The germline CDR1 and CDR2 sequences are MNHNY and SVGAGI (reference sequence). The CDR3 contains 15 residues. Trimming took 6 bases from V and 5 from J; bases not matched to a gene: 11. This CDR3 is CASSRGQGGVETQYF. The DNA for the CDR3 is TGTGCCAGCAGCCGCGGACAGGGCGGGGTGGAGACCCAGTACTTC.

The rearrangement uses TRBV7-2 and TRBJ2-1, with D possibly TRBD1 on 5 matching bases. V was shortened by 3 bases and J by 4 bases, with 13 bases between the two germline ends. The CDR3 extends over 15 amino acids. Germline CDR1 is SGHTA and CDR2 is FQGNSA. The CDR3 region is CASSFRMGRYNEQFF. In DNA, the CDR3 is TGTGCCAGCAGCTTTCGGATGGGGCGGTACAATGAGCAGTTCTTC.

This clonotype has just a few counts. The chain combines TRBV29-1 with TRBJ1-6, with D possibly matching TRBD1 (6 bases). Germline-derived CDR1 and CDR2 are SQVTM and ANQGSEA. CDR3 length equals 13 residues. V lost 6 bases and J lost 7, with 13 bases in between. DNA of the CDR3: TGCAGCGTCCCCTTGGACAGCAATTCACCCCTCCACTTT. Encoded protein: CSVPLDSNSPLHF. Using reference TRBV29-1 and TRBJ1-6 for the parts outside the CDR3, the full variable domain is SAVISQKPSRDICQRGTSLTIQCQVDSQVTMMFWYRQQPGQSLTLIATANQGSEATYESGFVIDKFPISRPNLTFSTLTVSNMSPEDSSIYLCSVPLDSNSPLHFGNGTRLTVT.

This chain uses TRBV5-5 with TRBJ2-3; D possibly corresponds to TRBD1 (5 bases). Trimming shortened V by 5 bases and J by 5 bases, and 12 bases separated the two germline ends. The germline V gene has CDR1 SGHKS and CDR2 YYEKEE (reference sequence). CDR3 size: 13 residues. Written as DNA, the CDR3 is TGTGCCAGCAGAAAAGATCAGGGAGATACGCAGTATTTT. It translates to CASRKDQGDTQYF.

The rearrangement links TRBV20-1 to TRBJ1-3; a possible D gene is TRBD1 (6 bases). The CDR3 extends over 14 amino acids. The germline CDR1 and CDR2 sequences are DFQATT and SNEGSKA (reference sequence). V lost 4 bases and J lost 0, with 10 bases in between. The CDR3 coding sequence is TGCAGTGCTACGAGGACAGACTCTGGAAACACCATATATTTT. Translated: CSATRTDSGNTIYF.

The CDR3 sequence is CASSYGAGYEQYF. DNA for the CDR3: TGTGCCAGCAGTTACGGGGCGGGCTACGAGCAGTACTTC. V is TRBV6-5 and J is TRBJ2-7; D could derive from TRBD1 or TRBD2 (5 bases each). Per the germline V gene, CDR1 is MNHEY and CDR2 is SVGAGI. Trimming stripped 2 bases from V and 3 bases from J, with 8 bases between. The CDR3 loop spans 13 amino acids.

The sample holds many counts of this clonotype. The CDR3, as DNA: TGTGCCAGCAGCTCTGACAGGGTCGGGGAAAAACTGTTTTTT. Translating gives CASSSDRVGEKLFF. The V and J genes are TRBV7-8 and TRBJ1-4; 7 bases are shared with TRBD1. CDR1 SGHVS and CDR2 FQNEAQ come from the germline V gene. The V gene end was trimmed by 4 bases and the J gene end by 8 bases; junction bases not matched to a gene: 7. The CDR3 spans 14 residues.

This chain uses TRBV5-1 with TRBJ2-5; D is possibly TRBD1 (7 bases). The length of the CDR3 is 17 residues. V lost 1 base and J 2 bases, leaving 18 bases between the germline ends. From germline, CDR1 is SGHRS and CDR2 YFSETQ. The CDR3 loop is CASSLSGDSKHQETQYF. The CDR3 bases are TGCGCCAGCAGCTTGTCGGGGGACAGTAAGCATCAAGAGACCCAGTACTTC.

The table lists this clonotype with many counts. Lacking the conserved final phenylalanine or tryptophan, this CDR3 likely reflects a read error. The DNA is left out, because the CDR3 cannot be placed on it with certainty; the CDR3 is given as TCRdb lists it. The CDR3 reads CSVEGFLVQG. The J gene is TRBJ1-2, the V gene TRBV29-1; TRBD1 is taken as the D call from the table, unchecked against the DNA. Germline V CDR1 and CDR2: SQVTM, ANQGSEA. The CDR3 comprises 10 residues, both ends counted.

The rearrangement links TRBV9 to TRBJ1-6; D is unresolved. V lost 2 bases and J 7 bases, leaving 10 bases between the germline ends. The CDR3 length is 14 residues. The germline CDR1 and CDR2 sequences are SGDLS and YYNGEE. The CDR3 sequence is CASSVGPSNSPLHF. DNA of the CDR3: TGTGCCAGCAGCGTGGGCCCGTCCAATTCACCCCTCCACTTT.